One sample yielded the 15 T cell receptor beta chains listed below, sequenced in a study of blood T cell repertoires in COVID-19. Repertoires were generated with immunoSEQ multiplex PCR, while TCRdb's copy carries only in-frame clones and drops some. The sample includes 300,000 to 450,000 clones, more than 70% of them seen just once. What was sequenced was PBMCs or T cells enriched from blood (not recorded which). These receptors came from a man aged 25 to 40 who had recovered from COVID-19.

V gene TRBV27 combines with J gene TRBJ1-1; no clear D. This CDR3 is 14 amino acids long. The V end lost 5 bases, the J end lost 7 bases, and 17 bases lay between the germline ends. Germline assignment: CDR1 MNHEY and CDR2 SMNVEV (reference sequence). CDR3 protein: CASSRTEGINEAFF. The CDR3, as DNA: TGTGCCAGCAGTCGGACCGAGGGCATCAATGAAGCTTTCTTT.

The chain links TRBV5-4 to TRBJ2-7; D may be TRBD2 (6 bases). The V gene lost 4 bases and the J gene lost 4 bases, with 18 bases spanning the gap. Germline CDR1 SGHNT, CDR2 YYREEE (reference sequence). The CDR3 consists of 15 residues. CDR3 bases: TGTGCCAGCAGCCCCGGGACTGGGGGAAGATACGAGCAGTACTTC. Protein: CASSPGTGGRYEQYF.

This clone appeared once. The chain employs TRBV28 and TRBJ1-1, with 9 bases identical to TRBD1. The trim removed 6 bases at V and 4 bases at J, leaving 12 bases unmatched. The CDR3 is 16 residues long. CDR1 and CDR2 (germline): MDHEN, SYDVKM. CDR3 sequence (DNA): TGTGCCAGCAGCCGTCCCGGGACAGGGTCGGCCACTGAAGCTTTCTTT. Residues: CASSRPGTGSATEAFF.

The chain is built from TRBV21-1 and TRBJ2-3; TRBD2 was called by the table and not checked on the DNA. TRBV21-1 is listed as a pseudogene. This CDR3 has 17 residues. In DNA form, the CDR3 reads TGTGCCAGCAGCTCCCTAGCGGGGGCGGTTAGCACAGATACGCAGTATTTT. Translating it yields CASSSLAGAVSTDTQYF.

The J gene is TRBJ2-7, the V gene TRBV6-5, with D possibly TRBD1 on 5 matching bases. The CDR3 consists of 15 residues. V was cut by 0 bases and J by 4 bases, with 13 bases left in between. Germline-derived CDR1 and CDR2 are MNHEY and SVGAGI. CDR3 sequence: CASSYSRTWDYEQYF. The CDR3 DNA reads TGTGCCAGCAGTTACTCACGGACATGGGATTACGAGCAGTACTTC.

The sample holds one count of this clone. V is TRBV6-1 and J is TRBJ2-7, with D perhaps TRBD2 (6 bases). Germline V gene lookup returns CDR1 MNHNS and CDR2 SASEGT. The CDR3 runs to 14 residues. The V and J ends lost 3 bases and 3 bases respectively, with 12 bases between them. For the CDR3, the DNA is TGTGCCAGCAGTGATGGTGGAGGGTTCTACGAGCAGTACTTC. It is translated as CASSDGGGFYEQYF.

This rearrangement joins TRBV19 to TRBJ1-2; 7 positions match TRBD1. V trimming: 7 bases; J trimming: 2 bases; junction bases outside the gene matches: 19. CDR1 and CDR2 from the germline V gene are LNHDA and SQIVND (reference sequence). CDR3 length equals 18 residues. The CDR3 here is CASTPDEGGLLVNYGYTF. The CDR3 nucleotides are TGTGCCAGTACCCCGGACGAAGGGGGCCTCCTAGTGAACTATGGCTACACCTTC.

In nucleotides, the CDR3 is TGCGCCAGCTCACCCGCCGCCGGGACAGGGGTTTTATGGCCCGGGGAGCTGTTTTTT. It encodes CASSPAAGTGVLWPGELFF. This chain joins TRBV5-1 and TRBJ2-2; 10 bases agree with TRBD1. CDR3 length equals 19 residues. V lost 7 bases to trimming and J lost 6 bases; unmatched junction nucleotides: 21. CDR1 is SGHRS and CDR2 is YFSETQ in the germline V gene.

The V gene is TRBV4-1, the J gene TRBJ2-3; D possibly corresponds to TRBD1 (6 bases). The CDR3 is 16 amino acids. Trimming cost V 4 bases and J 2 bases, with 16 bases left between them. The germline CDR1 and CDR2 sequences are MGHRA and YSYEKL. The CDR3 spells CASSRVGTIITDTQYF. DNA of the CDR3: TGCGCCAGCAGCCGTGTCGGGACAATAATCACAGATACGCAGTATTTT.

The chain joins TRBV25-1 to TRBJ2-2, with TRBD1 matching over 9 bases. Per the germline V gene, CDR1 is MGHDK and CDR2 is SYGVNS. Trimming at V came to 7 bases and at J to 6 bases, leaving 6 bases not matched to a gene. CDR3 size: 14 residues. The CDR3 region is CASTGTGFAGELFF. In DNA form, the CDR3 reads TGTGCCAGCACCGGGACAGGGTTCGCCGGGGAGCTGTTTTTT.

The CDR3 DNA sequence: TGTGCCAGCTCACCCTCCCAGGGATTGAACTATGGCTACACCTTC. Residues: CASSPSQGLNYGYTF. V usage is TRBV18 and J usage is TRBJ1-2, with D possibly being TRBD1 (5 bases). Germline V CDR1 and CDR2: KGHSH, LQKENI. This CDR3 contains 15 residues. Trimming shortened V by 3 bases and J by 2 bases, and 13 bases separated the two germline ends.

The gene calls are TRBV27 and TRBJ2-6; D uncertain. Germline-derived CDR1 and CDR2 are MNHEY and SMNVEV (reference sequence). This CDR3 is built from 14 residues. The V end lost 10 bases, the J end lost 4 bases, and 14 bases lay between the germline ends. The CDR3 coding sequence is TGTGCCACCCGCGAGGTATGGGGGGCCAACGTCCTGACTTTC. Translated: CATREVWGANVLTF.

The J gene is TRBJ1-6, the V gene TRBV30; the D is unclear. Per germline, CDR1 GTSNPN and CDR2 SVGIG (reference sequence). The CDR3 is made up of 14 amino acids. Between the trimmed V and J ends, which lost 0 bases and 10 bases, there was a span of 13 bases. The CDR3, as DNA: TGTGCCTGGAGTGTGTCGTTGGCGGGATCACCCCTCCACTTT. Protein sequence: CAWSVSLAGSPLHF.

The rearrangement links TRBV10-3 to TRBJ1-2; D call uncertain. Germline CDR1 ENHRY, CDR2 SYGVKD. The CDR3 has 12 amino acids. Trimming cost V 8 bases and J 4 bases, with 11 bases left between them. This CDR3 is CAIRGTSYGYTF. The CDR3 coding sequence is TGTGCCATCCGGGGTACATCCTATGGCTACACCTTC.

This rearrangement joins TRBV27 to TRBJ1-2; 8 bases line up with TRBD1. V was clipped by 2 bases and J by 0 bases; unmatched bases: 2. The CDR3 length is 15 residues. Germline V lookup: CDR1 MNHEY, CDR2 SMNVEV (reference sequence). The DNA of the CDR3 is TGTGCCAGCAGTTTAGGCAGGGGGCCTAACTATGGCTACACCTTC. Translation gives CASSLGRGPNYGYTF.